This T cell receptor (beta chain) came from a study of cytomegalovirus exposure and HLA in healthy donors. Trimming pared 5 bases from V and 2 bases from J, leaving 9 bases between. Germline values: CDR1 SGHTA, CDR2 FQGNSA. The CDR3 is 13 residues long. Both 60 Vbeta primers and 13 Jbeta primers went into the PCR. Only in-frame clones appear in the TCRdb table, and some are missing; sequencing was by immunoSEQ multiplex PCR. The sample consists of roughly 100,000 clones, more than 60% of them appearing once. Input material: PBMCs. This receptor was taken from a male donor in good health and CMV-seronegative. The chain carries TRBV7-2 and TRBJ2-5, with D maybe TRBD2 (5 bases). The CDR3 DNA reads TGTGCCAGCAGCGTTGGGGAGCAAGAGACCCAGTACTTC. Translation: CASSVGEQETQYF.